The subject of this entry is one T cell receptor beta chain. Its antigen is undetermined. This CDR3 has 15 residues. Looked up from germline, CDR1 is MRHNA and CDR2 is SNTAGT. V was clipped by 6 bases and J by 1 base; unmatched bases: 2. The sample is drawn from a study of identical twins. Study results and limitations: Memory repertoires showed no such pattern, whereas abundant cord blood beta clonotypes carried fewer insertions.

Each CDR3 protein gets one entry after TCRdb re-called the 5' RACE reads with MiXCR. The sample lists 200,000 to 250,000 distinct CDR3 sequences, approximately 8.3% seen once, with 1.9% in the top ten. With no exceptions, donors were healthy Caucasians. In addition, the sample was reused for a study of yellow fever vaccine responses in identical twins.

The chain uses TRBV6-4 and TRBJ2-3; 12 bases line up with TRBD2. The origin of this receptor is a woman aged 18-29 years in good health. Sequences were obtained from memory (CD45RO+) T cells sorted from blood. CDR3 nucleotide sequence: TGTGCCAGCAGCAGACTAGCGGGGGGCACAGATACGCAGTATTTT. Encoded protein: CASSRLAGGTDTQYF.